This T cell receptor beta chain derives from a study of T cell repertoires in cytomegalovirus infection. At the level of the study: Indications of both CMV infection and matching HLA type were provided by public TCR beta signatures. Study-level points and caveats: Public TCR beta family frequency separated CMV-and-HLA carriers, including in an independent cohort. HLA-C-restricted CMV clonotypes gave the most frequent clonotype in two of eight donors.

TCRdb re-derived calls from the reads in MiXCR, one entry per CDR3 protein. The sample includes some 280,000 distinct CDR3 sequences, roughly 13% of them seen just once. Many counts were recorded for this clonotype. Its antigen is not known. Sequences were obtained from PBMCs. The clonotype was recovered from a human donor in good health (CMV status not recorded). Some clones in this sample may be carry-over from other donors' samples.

This CDR3 is CSASQTSGRHEQYF. CDR3 DNA: TGCAGTGCTTCCCAGACTAGCGGGAGACACGAGCAGTACTTC. This chain joins TRBV20-1 and TRBJ2-7, with 12 bases fitting TRBD2. The CDR3 length is 14 residues. The trim removed 5 bases at V and 5 bases at J, leaving 7 bases unmatched. Germline assignment: CDR1 DFQATT and CDR2 SNEGSKA (reference sequence).